This T cell receptor (beta chain) was identified during a study of blood T cell repertoires in COVID-19. On the study more broadly: The United States, Italy and Spain supplied acute and convalescent COVID-19 samples. Sources were T cells, B-cell-depleted T cells, or PBMCs; the material itself was cDNA or gDNA.

V dropped 1 base and J dropped 5; count of bases not matched to a gene: 6. Germline V gives CDR1 SGHTA, CDR2 FQGNSA. This CDR3 is built from 15 residues. How the authors handled the data: Researchers report that nucleated cell counts were estimated from reference gene primer amplification. The data were produced by immunoSEQ multiplex PCR, yet TCRdb's version contains in-frame clones alone and is incomplete. That table supplies the V and J calls and clone size; D and trimming were determined from the DNA. Of about 200,000 clones listed, around three quarters are singletons. The table lists this clone with a few counts.

This receptor was taken from a woman between 65 and 79 years old with acute or convalescent COVID-19. The specimen sequenced was peripheral blood. The V and J genes are TRBV7-2 and TRBJ2-5; TRBD2 matches 8 bases. The CDR3 protein is CASSLDGRAGETQYF. CDR3 in DNA: TGTGCCAGCAGCTTAGACGGGAGGGCCGGGGAGACCCAGTACTTC.